This section outlines one T cell receptor beta chain sequence together with its context. Sequencing of TCR beta covered CD8+ and CD4+ T cells obtained from blood. Healthy donors matched for age and sex were used as controls. FACS enriched CD8+ TEMRA cells, while bulk CD8+ and CD4+ were negatively isolated. The record originates from a study of CD8 T cells in Susac syndrome. RNA totalling about 0.5 to 1 ug underwent reverse transcription with random hexamers. An immunoSEQ multiplex PCR generated amplified TCR beta CDR3 products spanning 54 Vbeta and 13 Jbeta. TCRdb reprocessed the immunoSEQ multiplex PCR reads via MiXCR and lists one record per CDR3 protein. The top ten clones hold 0.09% to 0.12% of a sample with roughly 200,000 distinct CDR3 sequences, under 95% of them seen once. The material sequenced was CD4+ T cells from PBMCs. This TCR came from a human donor in good health.

The CDR3 region is CASSQFWTSGGYNEQFF. CDR3 sequence (DNA): TGCGCCAGCAGCCAATTCTGGACTAGCGGGGGCTACAATGAGCAGTTCTTC. The V call is TRBV4-1, the J call TRBJ2-1; 13 bases match TRBD2. The CDR3 length is 17 residues. The germline V gene encodes CDR1 MGHRA and CDR2 YSYEKL. J lost 3 bases, V lost 2 bases, and 4 bases had no gene match.